This T cell receptor (beta chain) is from a study of T cell responses to AZD1222 COVID-19 vaccine. TCRdb keeps only in-frame clones here, not all; method: immunoSEQ multiplex PCR. In the table there are 90,000 to 110,000 clones, 82% of which are singletons. The sequenced sample was peripheral blood, obtained on day 0 of AZD1222 vaccination. The clonotype was recovered from an adult in good health.

CDR3: CASSTGTGLDTPLHF. In nucleotides, the CDR3 is TGTGCCAGTAGCACAGGCACAGGGCTTGATACACCCCTCCACTTT. The chain links TRBV19 to TRBJ1-6; weak D call: TRBD1 (6 bases). The CDR3 is 15 amino acids. Trimming took 6 bases from V and 11 from J, leaving 20 bases between them. CDR1 LNHDA and CDR2 SQIVND come from the germline V gene (reference sequence).